The T cell receptor beta chain under discussion was sequenced for a study of control samples from healthy donors and cancer patients. The table came from immunoSEQ multiplex PCR; TCRdb's copy has only in-frame clones and leaves some out. The sample lists around 180,000 clones, approximately 86% occurring once. Germline V CDR1 and CDR2: SGHVS, FNYEAQ. This CDR3 is 15 amino acids long. Trimming took off 0 bases at V and 0 bases at J, with 7 bases between the two ends. This clone was picked up a small number of times. This receptor was taken from a woman aged 30 to 39 in good health. The sequenced sample was blood. The rearrangement joins TRBV7-6 to TRBJ2-3; D may be TRBD1 (6 bases). For the CDR3, the DNA is TGTGCCAGCAGCTTAGCGGGGGCTAGCACAGATACGCAGTATTTT. This gives the protein CASSLAGASTDTQYF.